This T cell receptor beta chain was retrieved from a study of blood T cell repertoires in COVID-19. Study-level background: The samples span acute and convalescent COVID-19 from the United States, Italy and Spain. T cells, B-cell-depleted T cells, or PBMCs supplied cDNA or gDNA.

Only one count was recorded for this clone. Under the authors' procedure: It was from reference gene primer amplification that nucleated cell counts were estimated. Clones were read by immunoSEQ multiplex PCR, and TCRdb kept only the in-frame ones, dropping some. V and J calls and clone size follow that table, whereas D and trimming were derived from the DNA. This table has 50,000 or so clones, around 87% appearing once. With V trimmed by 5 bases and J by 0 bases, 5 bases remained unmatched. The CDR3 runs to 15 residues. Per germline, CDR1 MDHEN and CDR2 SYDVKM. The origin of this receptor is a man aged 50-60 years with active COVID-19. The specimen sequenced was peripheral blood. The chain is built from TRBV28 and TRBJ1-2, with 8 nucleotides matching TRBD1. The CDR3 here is CASSQSGGPNYGYTF. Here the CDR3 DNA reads TGTGCCAGCAGTCAATCAGGGGGCCCTAACTATGGCTACACCTTC.